This T cell receptor beta chain was retrieved from a study of blood T cells in healthy people across ages. The germline CDR1 and CDR2 sequences are SGHTA and FQGNSA. CDR3 size: 15 residues. The V segment lost 5 bases and the J segment 13 bases; nucleotides outside the gene matches: 13. Together with a sample-barcoded 5' primer, a J-beta primer mix was included in a second PCR lasting roughly 6 to 12 cycles. TCRdb reanalysed the 5' RACE reads using MiXCR and keeps one entry per CDR3 protein. The table shows about 1,400,000 distinct CDR3 sequences, with approximately 59% occurring only once. The sequenced sample was blood. This chain uses TRBV7-2 with TRBJ2-1; 11 bases are shared with TRBD2. The source is a man between 18 and 29 years old in good health. This CDR3 is CASSAIAGGPKTQFF. CDR3 bases: TGTGCCAGCAGCGCAATAGCGGGGGGGCCAAAGACCCAGTTCTTC.